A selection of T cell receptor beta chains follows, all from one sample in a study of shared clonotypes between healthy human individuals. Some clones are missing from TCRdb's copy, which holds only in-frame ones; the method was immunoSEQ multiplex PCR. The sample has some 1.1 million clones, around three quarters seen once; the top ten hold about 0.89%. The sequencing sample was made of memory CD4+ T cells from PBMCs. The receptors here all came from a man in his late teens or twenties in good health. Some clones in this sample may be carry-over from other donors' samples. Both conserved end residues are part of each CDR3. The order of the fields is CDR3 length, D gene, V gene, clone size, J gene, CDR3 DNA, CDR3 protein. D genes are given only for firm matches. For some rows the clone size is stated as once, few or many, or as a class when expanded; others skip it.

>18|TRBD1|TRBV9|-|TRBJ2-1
TGTGCCAGCAGCGTAAGTAGAGGATCCGGGACAGTTTACAATGAGCAGTTCTTC
CASSVSRGSGTVYNEQFF
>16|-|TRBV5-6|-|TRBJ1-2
TGTGCCAGCAGCTCACCAGCCAGGGAGGTGTCGGTTGGCTACACCTTC
CASSSPAREVSVGYTF
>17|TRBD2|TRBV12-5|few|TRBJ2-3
TGTGCTAGTGGTTCCGCTCAACTAGCGGGGCTCACAGATACGCAGTATTTT
CASGSAQLAGLTDTQYF
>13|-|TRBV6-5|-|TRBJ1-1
TGTGCCAGCAAGAAAGGAGCGAACACTGAAGCTTTCTTT
CASKKGANTEAFF
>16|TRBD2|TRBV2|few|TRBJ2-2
TGTGCCAGCAGTGAAGCAGAAGGACTAGGTCCCGGGGAGCTGTTTTTT
CASSEAEGLGPGELFF
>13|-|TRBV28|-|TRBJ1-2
TGTGCCAGCAGTTTACCTCGTGGCTATGGCTACACCTTC
CASSLPRGYGYTF
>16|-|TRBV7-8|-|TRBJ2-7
TGTGCCAGCAGCCCCCCCCGCCGGGCCGATCTCTACGAGCAGTACTTC
CASSPPRRADLYEQYF
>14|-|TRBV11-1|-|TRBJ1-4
TGTGCCAGCAGCTTAAGGGGAACCGATGAAAAACTGTTTTTT
CASSLRGTDEKLFF
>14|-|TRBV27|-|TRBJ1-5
TGTGCCAGCAGTGGCCTTGGGGGGAATCAGCCCCAGCATTTT
CASSGLGGNQPQHF
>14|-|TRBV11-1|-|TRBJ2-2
TGTGCCAGCAGCTGGGGGAGGTTTGGCGGGGAGCTGTTTTTT
CASSWGRFGGELFF
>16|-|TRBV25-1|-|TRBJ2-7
TGTGCCAGCAGTGAACCCGGGGGGCGGGGGAGCTACGAGCAGTACTTC
CASSEPGGRGSYEQYF
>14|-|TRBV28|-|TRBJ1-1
TGTGCCAGCACTCTGACAGGAGGGTCCACTGAAGCTTTCTTT
CASTLTGGSTEAFF
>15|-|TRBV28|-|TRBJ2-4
TGTGCCAGCAGTTTATTCGGACAGGGAGGGAACATTCAGTACTTC
CASSLFGQGGNIQYF
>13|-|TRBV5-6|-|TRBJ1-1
TGTGCCAGCAGCCTCGGACCCCGGCCTGAAGCTTTCTTT
CASSLGPRPEAFF
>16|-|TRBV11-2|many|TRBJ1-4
TGTGCCAGCAGCTTAGCGGGGGCCGCCATTAATGAAAAACTGTTTTTT
CASSLAGAAINEKLFF
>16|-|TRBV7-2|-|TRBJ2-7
TGTGCCAGCAGCACCTCCGGAGGGGACCCGCTCTACGAGCAGTACTTC
CASSTSGGDPLYEQYF
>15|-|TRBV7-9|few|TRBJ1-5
TGTGCCAGCAGCTTAGAGGGTAGGAGCAATCAGCCCCAGCATTTT
CASSLEGRSNQPQHF
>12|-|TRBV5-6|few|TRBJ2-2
TGTGCCAGCAGGGGGAACACCGGGGAGCTGTTTTTT
CASRGNTGELFF
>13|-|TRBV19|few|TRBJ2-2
TGTGCCAGTAGTGTTTTGGAGGACGGGGAGCTGTTTTTT
CASSVLEDGELFF
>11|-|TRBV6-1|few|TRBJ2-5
TGTGCCAGCAGGACGGGAGAGACCCAGTACTTC
CASRTGETQYF
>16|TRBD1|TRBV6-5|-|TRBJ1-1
TGTGCCAGCAGTTACAGGCTGACAGGGCAAAGCACTGAAGCTTTCTTT
CASSYRLTGQSTEAFF
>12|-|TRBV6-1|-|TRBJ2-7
TGTGCCACATCGACGGGGACCTACGAGCAGTACTTC
CATSTGTYEQYF
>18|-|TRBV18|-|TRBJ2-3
TGTGCCAGCTCACCTCCTACGATGGGACTTCAGCTACTTAGTACGCAGTATTTT
CASSPPTMGLQLLSTQYF
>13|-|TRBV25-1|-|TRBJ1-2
TGTGCCAGCAGTCCTCGGACAGCCTATGGCTACACCTTC
CASSPRTAYGYTF
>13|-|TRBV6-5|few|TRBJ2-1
TGTGCCAGCAGTTACGAAGGGTGGGATGAGCAGTTCTTC
CASSYEGWDEQFF
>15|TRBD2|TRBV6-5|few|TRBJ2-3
TGTGCCAGCAGTTACCGGCGGGAGTTTGCGGATACGCAGTATTTT
CASSYRREFADTQYF
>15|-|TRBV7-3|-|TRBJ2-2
TGTGCCAGCAGCATCGGGACTCCCGGGGCCGGGGAGCTGTTTTTT
CASSIGTPGAGELFF
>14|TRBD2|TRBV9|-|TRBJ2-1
TGTGCCAGCGGGCGGGAGGGACAGAACAATGAGCAGTTCTTC
CASGREGQNNEQFF
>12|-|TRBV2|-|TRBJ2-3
TGTGCCAGCATGAGATGGGGAGATACGCAGTATTTT
CASMRWGDTQYF
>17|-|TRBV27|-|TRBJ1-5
TGTGCCAGCAGTTTTGGGGGCGGGGGCAGGGGCAATCAGCCCCAGCATTTT
CASSFGGGGRGNQPQHF
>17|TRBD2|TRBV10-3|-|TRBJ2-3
TGTGCCATCAGTGCCGGCGGGAGAGCGACGGGCACAGATACGCAGTATTTT
CAISAGGRATGTDTQYF
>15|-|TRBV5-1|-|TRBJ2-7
TGCGCCAGCAGATCGGGCGGGACCTCCTCCTACGAGCAGTACTTC
CASRSGGTSSYEQYF
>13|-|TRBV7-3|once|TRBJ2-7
TGCGCCAGCAGCTTAACTCGGGACTACGAGCAGTACTTC
CASSLTRDYEQYF
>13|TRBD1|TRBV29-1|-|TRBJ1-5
TGCAGCGTTGGACAGGGGGGGGCCGGACCCCAGCATTTT
CSVGQGGAGPQHF
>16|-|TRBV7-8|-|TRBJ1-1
TGTGCCAGCAGCTTAGGCCAAACCCTCCAGAGAAGTGAAGCTTTCTTT
CASSLGQTLQRSEAFF
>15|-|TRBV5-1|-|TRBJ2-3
TGCGCCAGCAGCTTGTCTGGCGGACACACAGATACGCAGTATTTT
CASSLSGGHTDTQYF
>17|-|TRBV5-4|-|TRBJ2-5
TGTGCCAGCAGCTTTGGGGTGGGCGGGCGCTATGGTGGGACCCAGTACTTC
CASSFGVGGRYGGTQYF
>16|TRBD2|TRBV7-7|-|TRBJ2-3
TGTGCCAGCAGCTTAGGTCCTAGCGGTGGTGAAGATACGCAGTATTTT
CASSLGPSGGEDTQYF
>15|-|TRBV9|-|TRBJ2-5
TGTGCCAGCAGCGTAAGATGGGGGACAAAAGAGACCCAGTACTTC
CASSVRWGTKETQYF
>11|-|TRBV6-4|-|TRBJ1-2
TGTGCCAGCTGGGAGGCAGGTGGCTACACCTTC
CASWEAGGYTF
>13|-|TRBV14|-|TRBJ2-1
TGTGCCAGCAGCTACGGAGAGTACAATGAGCAGTTCTTC
CASSYGEYNEQFF
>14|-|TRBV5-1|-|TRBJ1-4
TGCGCCAGCAGCTTGGAGACCAACAATGAAAAACTGTTTTTT
CASSLETNNEKLFF